This TCR beta chain was documented in a study of blood T cell repertoires in COVID-19. On the study more broadly: Collection of acute and convalescent COVID-19 samples took place in the United States, Italy and Spain. Sample material is recorded as cDNA or gDNA derived from T cells, B-cell-depleted T cells, or PBMCs.

This clone was observed a handful of times. V was trimmed by 0 bases and J by 0 bases, leaving 9 bases between them. CDR3 size: 15 residues. The germline CDR1 and CDR2 sequences are SGHVS and FQNEAQ. In the source study's methods: Nucleated cell counts were estimated from reference gene primer amplification. The data were produced by immunoSEQ multiplex PCR, yet TCRdb's version contains in-frame clones alone and is incomplete. The D gene and trimming were derived from the DNA, and the V and J assignments and clone size from that table. The sample shows 370,000 or so clones, approximately 87% of them seen only once.

This receptor was taken from a man aged 30-40 years who had recovered from COVID-19. The specimen was PBMCs or T cells enriched from blood (not recorded which). V gene TRBV7-8 combines with J gene TRBJ2-7; TRBD2 is a possible D gene (5 bases). As DNA, the CDR3 is TGTGCCAGCAGCTTAGCCGGACTCCCCTCCTACGAGCAGTACTTC. It codes for CASSLAGLPSYEQYF.